These 24 T cell receptor beta chains originate from one sample sequenced in a study of blood T cell repertoires in COVID-19. Sequencing used immunoSEQ multiplex PCR; TCRdb keeps in-frame clones, though not all of them. Of 160,000 or so clones listed, about 77% are singletons. Sequencing was performed on peripheral blood. The receptors originated from a woman older than 75 with acute or convalescent COVID-19.

V is TRBV5-4 and J is TRBJ1-2, with TRBD1 matching 8 bases. CDR3 length: 13 amino acids. Germline V gives CDR1 SGHNT, CDR2 YYREEE (reference sequence). Trimming removed 5 bases from V and 6 bases from J; junction bases left unmatched: 6. CDR3 protein: CASSLDRAHGYTF. In nucleotides, the CDR3 is TGTGCCAGCAGTCTGGACAGGGCGCATGGCTACACCTTC.

The chain is built from TRBV19 and TRBJ1-1, with 7 bases identical to TRBD1. The CDR3 totals 14 residues. J was trimmed by 4 bases and V by 5 bases; bases with no gene match: 7. Per the germline V gene, CDR1 is LNHDA and CDR2 is SQIVND (reference sequence). The CDR3 loop is CASSPRQGATEAFF. The CDR3 DNA reads as TGTGCCAGTAGTCCTCGACAGGGAGCCACTGAAGCTTTCTTT.

This clone is a singleton in its sample. The chain joins TRBV6-4 to TRBJ1-5; no reliable D call. The CDR3 length is 13 residues. Germline CDR1 MRHNA, CDR2 SNTAGT. The V gene lost 6 bases and the J gene lost 3 bases, with 9 bases spanning the gap. The CDR3 loop reads CASRGVDNQPQHF. The CDR3 DNA sequence: TGTGCCAGCAGGGGAGTCGACAATCAGCCCCAGCATTTT.

V gene TRBV7-9 combines with J gene TRBJ2-1; the match to TRBD2 covers 14 bases. The V gene end was trimmed by 5 bases and the J gene end by 4 bases; junction bases not matched to a gene: 4. CDR3 size: 16 residues. From germline, CDR1 is SEHNR and CDR2 FQNEAQ (reference sequence). CDR3 nucleotides: TGTGCCAGCAGCCTTAGGACTAGCGGGAGGTACAATGAGCAGTTCTTC. Translation: CASSLRTSGRYNEQFF.

This clone has just one count. V and J are TRBV30 and TRBJ1-4; TRBD1 matches at 12 bases. This CDR3 region has 15 residues. Looked up from germline, CDR1 is GTSNPN and CDR2 is SVGIG (reference sequence). J was trimmed by 8 bases and V by 5 bases; bases with no gene match: 9. CDR3 bases: TGTGCCTGGTCCCCGGGACAGGGGGCGCGGGAAAAACTGTTTTTT. Translating it yields CAWSPGQGAREKLFF.

The rearrangement uses TRBV6-1 and TRBJ1-3; D ambiguous. Per the germline V gene, CDR1 is MNHNS and CDR2 is SASEGT. The CDR3 runs 14 residues. Trimming pared 3 bases from V and 8 bases from J, leaving 14 bases between. As DNA, the CDR3 is TGTGCCAGCAGTGACACCAGAGGGAGGCACACCATATATTTT. Protein sequence: CASSDTRGRHTIYF.

V usage is TRBV5-1 and J usage is TRBJ1-1; tentative D call: TRBD1 (6 bases). In germline, CDR1 is SGHRS, CDR2 YFSETQ. The CDR3 totals 15 residues. Between the trimmed V and J ends, which lost 0 bases and 1 base, there was a span of 10 bases. As DNA, the CDR3 is TGCGCCAGCAGCTTGGAGGGGGTGAGGAACACTGAAGCTTTCTTT. Amino acid sequence: CASSLEGVRNTEAFF.

The gene calls are TRBV10-1 and TRBJ2-3; 9 bases agree with TRBD2. Trimming removed 2 bases from V and 5 bases from J; junction bases left unmatched: 5. CDR3 size: 15 residues. Per the germline V gene, CDR1 is WNHNN and CDR2 is SYGVQD (reference sequence). The CDR3 DNA is TGCGCCAGCAGTGAGCCGGGACTAGCCCTAGATACGCAGTATTTT. Protein product: CASSEPGLALDTQYF.

J is TRBJ1-1 and V is TRBV3-1 (or the pseudogene TRBV3-2); D is ambiguous. Germline CDR1 is LGHDT and CDR2 is YNNKEL (reference sequence). The ends were cut back, 3 bases at V and 1 base at J, with 9 bases in the middle. This CDR3 contains 14 residues. CDR3 sequence: CASSHPRENTEAFF. For the CDR3, the DNA is TGTGCCAGCAGCCACCCGAGGGAGAACACTGAAGCTTTCTTT.

This clone has more than one count but fewer than ten. J is TRBJ2-5 and V is TRBV4-1; D is possibly TRBD1 (5 bases). The CDR3 covers 13 residues. Germline-derived CDR1 and CDR2 are MGHRA and YSYEKL. With 0 bases removed from V and 3 bases from J, the gap between germline ends came to 5 bases. CDR3 sequence reads: CASSQDREETQYF. CDR3 in DNA: TGCGCCAGCAGCCAAGACAGGGAAGAGACCCAGTACTTC.

The chain combines TRBV6-5 with TRBJ1-5; 11 bases align to TRBD1. CDR3 length equals 13 residues. Germline-derived CDR1 and CDR2 are MNHEY and SVGAGI. V lost 9 bases and J lost 7; bases outside the gene matches: 5. The CDR3 spells CASFGTGGQPQHF. The CDR3 nucleotides are TGTGCCAGTTTCGGGACAGGGGGACAGCCCCAGCATTTT.

This rearrangement joins TRBV18 to TRBJ1-5; D is ambiguous. V shed 4 bases and J shed 0 bases, with 7 bases lying between them. Germline V gene lookup returns CDR1 KGHSH and CDR2 LQKENI. CDR3 length equals 14 residues. As DNA, the CDR3 is TGTGCCAGCTCACTGCGATATAGCAATCAGCCCCAGCATTTT. As protein: CASSLRYSNQPQHF.

This clone was seen once. The V and J genes are TRBV2 and TRBJ2-1; D gene ambiguous. Trimming cost V 6 bases and J 8 bases, with 8 bases left between them. The CDR3 totals 11 residues. The germline gives CDR1 SNHLY, CDR2 FYNNEI. Here the CDR3 DNA reads TGTGCCAGCAGAACGACATATGAGCAGTTCTTC. This gives the protein CASRTTYEQFF.

As to this clone: The same CDR3 can be traced to other DNA sequences in this sample. The rearrangement uses TRBV28 and TRBJ1-2, with 9 bases that match TRBD1. Germline V gene data show CDR1 as MDHEN and CDR2 as SYDVKM. V lost 6 bases, J lost 0 bases, and 2 bases stayed unmatched. The length of the CDR3 is 14 residues. CDR3 sequence reads: CASRGQGANYGYTF. In DNA, the CDR3 is TGTGCCAGCAGGGGACAGGGAGCTAACTATGGCTACACCTTC.

This clone came up many times. This rearrangement joins TRBV24-1 to TRBJ1-2, with 9 bases aligning to TRBD1. The germline V gene has CDR1 KGHDR and CDR2 SFDVKD. The junction had 5 bases not matched to a gene; V was cut back by 4 bases and J by 3 bases. This CDR3 contains 15 residues. CDR3 nucleotide sequence: TGTGCCACCAGTGACCCGACAGGGGGGGACTATGGCTACACCTTC. Translation gives CATSDPTGGDYGYTF.

The chain uses TRBV5-1 and TRBJ2-5, with D possibly TRBD2 on 5 matching bases. The CDR3 sequence is 15 residues long. V lost 0 bases and J lost 7, with 16 bases in between. From germline, CDR1 is SGHRS and CDR2 YFSETQ. In nucleotides, the CDR3 is TGCGCCAGCAGCTTGGCCGAAGCGGAGCCGGGGACCCAGTACTTC. Its translation: CASSLAEAEPGTQYF.

The chain couples TRBV19 to TRBJ1-4; no firm D call. Trimming stripped 1 base from V and 7 bases from J, with 13 bases between. Germline CDR1 is LNHDA and CDR2 is SQIVND (reference sequence). The CDR3 has 15 amino acids. The CDR3 DNA reads as TGTGCCAGTAGTATAGGCGGGGAAGGAGGTGAAAAACTGTTTTTT. Residues: CASSIGGEGGEKLFF.

V gene TRBV29-1 combines with J gene TRBJ1-1; 10 bases are shared with TRBD1. V was pared by 1 base and J by 4 bases, with 6 bases of the junction left unmatched. The CDR3 has 15 amino acids. Germline CDR1 SQVTM, CDR2 ANQGSEA. This CDR3 is CSVEGTGGWSTEAFF. The CDR3 coding sequence is TGCAGCGTTGAAGGGACAGGGGGTTGGAGCACTGAAGCTTTCTTT.

The chain links TRBV6-1 to TRBJ2-7, with 7 bases aligning to TRBD2. The CDR3 length is 17 residues. The germline V gene encodes CDR1 MNHNS and CDR2 SASEGT. V lost 4 bases and J lost 0; bases outside the gene matches: 12. For the CDR3, the DNA is TGTGCCAGCAGTGGACTGTCGCGGCGGGGGAGCTCCTACGAGCAGTACTTC. Translated: CASSGLSRRGSSYEQYF.

There are a few counts of this clone. The rearrangement links TRBV18 to TRBJ2-7, with TRBD1 identical over 8 bases. The V gene end was trimmed by 2 bases and the J gene end by 7 bases; junction bases not matched to a gene: 4. The CDR3 runs 13 residues. CDR1 is KGHSH, CDR2 LQKENI, per germline. DNA of the CDR3: TGTGCCAGCTCACCAGGACAGGGCGAGGAGCAGTACTTC. Amino acids: CASSPGQGEEQYF.

The table lists this clone with a count of one. The V call is TRBV2, the J call TRBJ1-5; 7 bases are a match to TRBD1. V lost 0 bases to trimming and J lost 1 base; unmatched junction nucleotides: 6. The CDR3 runs to 17 residues. Per the germline V gene, CDR1 is SNHLY and CDR2 is FYNNEI. CDR3 loop: CASSEARGGGSNQPQHF. In nucleotides, the CDR3 is TGTGCCAGCAGTGAAGCGCGAGGGGGCGGGAGCAATCAGCCCCAGCATTTT.

CDR3 sequence reads: CASSFGGALYEQYF. As DNA, the CDR3 is TGTGCCAGCAGCTTCGGAGGGGCCCTATACGAGCAGTACTTC. The rearrangement links TRBV7-2 to TRBJ2-7; a weak D match, TRBD2 (6 bases). CDR1 is SGHTA, CDR2 FQGNSA, per germline. The CDR3 consists of 14 residues. Trimming left V 3 bases short and J 4 bases short, with 13 bases between.

V and J are TRBV5-8 and TRBJ2-3; D not certain. With 5 bases removed from V and 4 bases from J, the gap between germline ends came to 8 bases. In germline, CDR1 is SGHTS, CDR2 YDEGEE. CDR3 size: 12 residues. The CDR3 protein is CASSTQSDTQYF. In DNA form, the CDR3 reads TGTGCCAGCAGTACACAGTCAGATACGCAGTATTTT.

Concerning this clone: Within the sample, other DNA sequences also encode this same CDR3. The chain uses TRBV2 and TRBJ1-5, with 9 bases aligning to TRBD1. The CDR3 extends over 13 amino acids. Germline CDR1 and CDR2: SNHLY and FYNNEI. J gave up 4 bases and V 6 bases, and 1 base lay outside the gene matches. DNA for the CDR3: TGTGCCAGCAGGGACAGGGGTAATCAGCCCCAGCATTTT. Translated: CASRDRGNQPQHF. Full variable domain (rest looked up from reference TRBV2 and TRBJ1-5): EPEVTQTPSHQVTQMGQEVILRCVPISNHLYFYWYRQILGQKVEFLVSFYNNEISEKSEIFDDQFSVERPDGSNFTLKIRSTKLEDSAMYFCASRDRGNQPQHFGDGTRLSIL.